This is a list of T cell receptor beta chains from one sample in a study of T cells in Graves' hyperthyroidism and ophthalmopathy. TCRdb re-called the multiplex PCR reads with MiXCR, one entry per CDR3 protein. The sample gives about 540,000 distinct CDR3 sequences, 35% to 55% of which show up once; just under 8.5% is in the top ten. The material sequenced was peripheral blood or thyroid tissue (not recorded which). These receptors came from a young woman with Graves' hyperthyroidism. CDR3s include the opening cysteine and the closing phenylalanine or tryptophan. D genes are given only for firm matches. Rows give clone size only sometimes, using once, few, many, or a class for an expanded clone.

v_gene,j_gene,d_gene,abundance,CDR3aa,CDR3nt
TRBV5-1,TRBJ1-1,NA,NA,CASSLEDPHGTFF,TGCGCCAGCAGCTTGGAAGACCCACACGGCACTTTCTTT
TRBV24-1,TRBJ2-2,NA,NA,CASSYSTAGNTGELFF,TGTGCCAGCAGTTACTCGACTGCAGGGAACACCGGGGAGCTGTTTTTT
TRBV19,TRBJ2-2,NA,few,CASSTMDTGELFF,TGTGCCAGTAGCACCATGGACACCGGGGAGCTGTTTTTT
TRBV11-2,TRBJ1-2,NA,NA,CASSLSRDRTNYGYTF,TGTGCCAGCAGCTTAAGTCGGGACCGAACTAACTATGGCTACACCTTC
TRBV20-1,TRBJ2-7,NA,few,CSAGFSYEQYF,TGCAGTGCTGGCTTCTCCTACGAGCAGTACTTC
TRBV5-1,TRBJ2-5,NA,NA,CASSLETDLQETQYF,TGCGCCAGCAGCTTGGAAACGGACCTACAAGAGACCCAGTACTTC
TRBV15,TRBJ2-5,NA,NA,CATSRDQGGEPQYF,TGTGCCACCAGCAGAGATCAGGGGGGTGAGCCCCAGTACTTC
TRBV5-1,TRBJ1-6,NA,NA,CASRGGRGNSPLHF,TGCGCCAGCAGAGGCGGACGGGGGAATTCACCCCTCCACTTT
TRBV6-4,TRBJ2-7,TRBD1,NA,CASSDPGQHHEQYF,TGTGCCAGCAGTGACCCGGGACAGCACCACGAGCAGTACTTC
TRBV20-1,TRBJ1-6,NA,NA,CSAPSRTSGQGRRSPLHF,NA
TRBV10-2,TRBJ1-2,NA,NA,CASTDGLNYGYTF,TGCGCCAGCACTGACGGCCTTAACTATGGCTACACCTTC
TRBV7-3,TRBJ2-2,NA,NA,CASSHGAPGRELFF,TGTGCCAGCAGCCATGGGGCTCCAGGGAGGGAGCTGTTTTTT
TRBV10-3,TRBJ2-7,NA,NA,CASSYLASGQGEEYEQYF,TGTGCCAGCAGTTACCTCGCCTCAGGGCAGGGCGAAGAGTACGAGCAGTACTTC
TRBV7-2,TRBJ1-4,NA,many,CASSLAGGGIEKLFF,TGTGCCAGCAGCTTAGCGGGGGGCGGAATTGAAAAACTGTTTTTT
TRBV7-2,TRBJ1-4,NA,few,CASSPRGATNEKLFF,TGTGCCAGCAGCCCCAGGGGTGCAACTAATGAAAAACTGTTTTTT
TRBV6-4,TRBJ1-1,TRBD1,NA,CASSLPGGPGQGASTEAFF,TGTGCCAGCAGCCTTCCAGGAGGACCGGGACAGGGGGCGTCTACTGAAGCTTTCTTT
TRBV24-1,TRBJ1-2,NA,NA,CATSDDRQSYGYTF,TGTGCCACCAGTGACGACAGGCAATCCTATGGCTACACCTTC
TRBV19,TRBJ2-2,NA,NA,CASSIGDWMSGELFF,TGTGCCAGTAGTATAGGGGACTGGATGAGCGGGGAGCTGTTTTTT
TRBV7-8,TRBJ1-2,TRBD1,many,CASSDRTGGYGYTF,TGTGCCAGCAGCGATCGGACAGGGGGTTATGGCTACACCTTC
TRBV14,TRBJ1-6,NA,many,CASSQFGSPLHF,TGTGCCAGCAGCCAATTCGGGTCACCCCTCCACTTT
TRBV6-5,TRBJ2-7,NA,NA,CASSYSGEGTEQYF,TGTGCCAGCAGTTACTCGGGGGAAGGGACCGAGCAGTACTTC
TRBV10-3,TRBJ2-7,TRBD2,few,CAISRSSGNYGQYF,TGTGCCATCAGTCGATCTAGCGGGAACTACGGGCAGTACTTC
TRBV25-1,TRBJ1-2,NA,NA,CATRRAGSGYTF,TGTGCCACCCGGCGCGCAGGGAGTGGCTACACCTTC
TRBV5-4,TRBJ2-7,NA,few,CASSLGMDTHYEQYF,TGTGCCAGCAGCTTGGGTATGGACACTCACTACGAGCAGTACTTC
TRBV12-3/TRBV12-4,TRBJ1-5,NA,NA,CASSLGVNGNQPQHF,TGTGCCAGCAGTTTAGGTGTCAATGGCAATCAGCCCCAGCATTTT
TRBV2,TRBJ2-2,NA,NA,CASRMVGTGELFF,TGTGCCAGCAGAATGGTCGGGACCGGGGAGCTGTTTTTT
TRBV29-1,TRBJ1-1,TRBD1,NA,CSVVWDRWTEAFF,TGCAGCGTGGTCTGGGACAGGTGGACTGAAGCTTTCTTT
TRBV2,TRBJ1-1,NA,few,CASSDVSISVNTEAFF,TGTGCCAGCAGTGATGTGAGCATAAGTGTGAACACTGAAGCTTTCTTT
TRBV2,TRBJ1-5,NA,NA,CASTTGGNQPQHF,TGTGCCAGCACGACCGGGGGCAATCAGCCCCAGCATTTT
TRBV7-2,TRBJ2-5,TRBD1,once,CASSPDRGRTGETQYF,TGTGCCAGCAGCCCCGACAGGGGGCGTACCGGGGAGACCCAGTACTTC
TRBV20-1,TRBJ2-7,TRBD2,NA,CSARGTSGSNEQYF,TGCAGTGCCCGAGGGACTAGCGGGAGTAACGAGCAGTACTTC
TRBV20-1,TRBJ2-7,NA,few,CSAVGWGSAYEQYF,TGCAGTGCAGTGGGCTGGGGATCAGCCTACGAGCAGTACTTC
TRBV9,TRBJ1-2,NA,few,CASSQETLRGYTF,TGTGCCAGCAGCCAAGAAACGCTGCGTGGCTACACCTTC
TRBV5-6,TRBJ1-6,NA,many,CASTIWGLNSPLHF,TGTGCCAGCACCATCTGGGGACTCAATTCACCCCTCCACTTT
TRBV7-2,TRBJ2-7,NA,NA,CASSLDDLAPTYEQYF,TGTGCCAGCAGCTTGGATGATCTCGCGCCAACCTACGAGCAGTACTTC
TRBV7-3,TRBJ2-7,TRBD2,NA,CASSFTGGQIYEQYF,TGTGCCAGCAGCTTCACGGGAGGGCAGATCTACGAGCAGTACTTC
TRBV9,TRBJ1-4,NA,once,CASSVTGTLGEKLFF,TGTGCCAGCAGCGTCACCGGGACACTGGGTGAAAAACTGTTTTTC
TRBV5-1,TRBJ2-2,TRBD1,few,CASKELDRGSGELFF,TGTGCCAGCAAGGAATTGGACAGGGGATCCGGGGAGCTGTTTTTT
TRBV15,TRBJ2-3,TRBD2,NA,CATSRGPLAGGTDTQYF,TGTGCCACCAGCAGAGGCCCACTAGCGGGAGGCACAGATACGCAGTATTTT
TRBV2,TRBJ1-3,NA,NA,CASSFEGSGNTIYF,TGTGCCAGCAGTTTCGAGGGTTCTGGAAACACCATATATTTT
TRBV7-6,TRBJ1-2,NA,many,CASSLVHGYGYTF,TGTGCCAGCAGCTTAGTCCACGGTTATGGCTACACCTTC
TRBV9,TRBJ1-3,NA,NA,CASSPYKGPGNTIYF,TGTGCCAGCAGCCCTTATAAGGGGCCTGGGAACACCATATATTTT
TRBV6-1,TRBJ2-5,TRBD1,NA,CASSADRVETQYF,TGTGCCAGCAGCGCCGACAGGGTTGAGACCCAGTACTTC
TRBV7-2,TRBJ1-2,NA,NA,CASRPSYRDPLLWGYTF,TGTGCCAGCAGGCCGTCTTACAGGGACCCCCTACTATGGGGCTACACCTTC
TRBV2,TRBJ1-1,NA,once,CASSSRGVEWSTEAFF,TGTGCCAGCAGTTCCAGGGGTGTGGAATGGAGCACTGAAGCTTTCTTT
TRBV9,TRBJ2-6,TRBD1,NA,CASSDQGEGGANVLTF,TGTGCCAGCAGCGATCAGGGGGAAGGGGGGGCCAACGTCCTGACTTTC
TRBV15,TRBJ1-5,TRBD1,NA,CATSRDPGGDNQPQHF,TGTGCCACCAGCAGAGATCCAGGGGGGGACAATCAGCCCCAGCATTTT
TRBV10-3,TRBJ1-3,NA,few,CAISAARRSVSGNTIYF,TGTGCCATCAGTGCGGCCAGGAGGTCCGTATCTGGAAACACCATATATTTT
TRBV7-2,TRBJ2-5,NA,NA,CASSYESTGETQYF,TGTGCCAGCAGTTACGAATCTACCGGGGAGACCCAGTACTTC
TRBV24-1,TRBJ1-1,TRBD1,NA,CSTRETGRGTEAFF,TGTTCCACCAGAGAGACAGGGAGGGGGACTGAAGCTTTCTTT
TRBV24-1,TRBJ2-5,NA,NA,CASSLNPRGQETQYF,TGTGCCAGCAGTTTAAATCCCAGGGGCCAAGAGACCCAGTACTTC
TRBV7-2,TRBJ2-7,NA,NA,CASSQDWVDEQYF,TGCGCCAGCAGCCAAGATTGGGTAGACGAGCAGTACTTC
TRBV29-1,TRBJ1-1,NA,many,CSGSVGDGAFF,TGCAGCGGTTCCGTCGGGGACGGGGCTTTCTTT